These 30 T cell receptor beta chains came from one sample sequenced in a study of regulatory T cells in long-lasting Graves disease. Stated time point: newly diagnosed GD, antithyroid drugs for less than 3 months. From RNA extracted from PBMCs, the TCR library was made. Investigators prepared the TCR beta libraries by applying iRepertoire HTBI primers and Arm-PCR of CDR3 regions. Each CDR3 protein is one row after TCRdb ran MiXCR on the multiplex PCR reads. The sample holds approximately 400,000 distinct CDR3 sequences, roughly a sixth seen once. This specimen consisted of peripheral blood mononuclear cells (PBMCs), obtained at new diagnosis, from a patient treated with antithyroid drugs. The source of these receptors is a female donor with Graves disease.

In its sample, this clonotype was seen many times. The V call is TRBV7-3, the J call TRBJ2-2, with a tentative D call TRBD2 (5 bases). The V gene lost 5 bases and the J gene lost 5 bases, with 12 bases spanning the gap. CDR1 and CDR2 (germline): SGHTA, FQGTGA. The CDR3 is made up of 14 amino acids. This chain's CDR3 is CASSPTRETGELFF. The CDR3 region has the DNA TGTGCCAGCAGCCCGACTCGGGAAACCGGGGAGCTGTTTTTT.

This clonotype was detected ten times or more. The rearrangement uses TRBV30 and TRBJ2-1; the match to TRBD2 covers 14 bases. In germline, CDR1 is GTSNPN, CDR2 SVGIG (reference sequence). V gave up 2 bases and J gave up 12 bases; unmatched junction bases: 6. The CDR3 is 14 residues long. The DNA of the CDR3 is TGTGCCTGGAGTACCGGGACTAGCGGGGGCTTGCAGTTCTTC. Translating gives CAWSTGTSGGLQFF.

This clonotype was seen a handful of times. This chain connects TRBV7-9 to TRBJ2-1; 8 bases line up with TRBD1. The CDR3 sequence is 13 residues long. CDR1 SEHNR and CDR2 FQNEAQ come from the germline V gene (reference sequence). The V segment lost 8 bases and the J segment 6 bases; nucleotides outside the gene matches: 6. The CDR3 DNA sequence: TGTGCCAGCTCCGGACAGGGCGGCAATGAGCAGTTCTTC. Translated, it gives CASSGQGGNEQFF.

This clonotype was detected many times. V usage is TRBV28 and J usage is TRBJ2-7; no definite D call. V lost 3 bases and J lost 4, with 10 bases in between. CDR1 MDHEN and CDR2 SYDVKM come from the germline V gene. This CDR3 contains 13 residues. CDR3 bases: TGTGCCAGCAGTTTGCCTAGTCGGTACGAGCAGTACTTC. Its protein is CASSLPSRYEQYF.

There are many counts of this clonotype. The chain is built from TRBV7-9 and TRBJ1-4, with TRBD1 matching 7 bases. Germline V lookup: CDR1 SEHNR, CDR2 FQNEAQ (reference sequence). With V trimmed by 5 bases and J by 8 bases, 8 bases remained unmatched. The length of the CDR3 is 14 residues. This chain's CDR3 is CASSQQGTSEKLFF. The CDR3 nucleotides read TGTGCCAGCAGCCAACAGGGGACGTCGGAAAAACTGTTTTTT.

This clonotype was observed at least ten times. V is TRBV28 and J is TRBJ1-1; TRBD1 matches at 8 bases. Germline values: CDR1 MDHEN, CDR2 SYDVKM. With V trimmed by 3 bases and J by 5 bases, 23 bases remained unmatched. The CDR3 sequence is 20 residues long. The CDR3 loop is CASSFPHATGDGTVRTEAFF. The CDR3 DNA reads as TGTGCCAGCAGTTTTCCTCATGCGACAGGGGATGGAACGGTGAGGACTGAAGCTTTCTTT.

In its sample, this clonotype was seen many times. This chain uses TRBV20-1 with TRBJ1-2, with TRBD1 identical over 9 bases. The germline V gene has CDR1 DFQATT and CDR2 SNEGSKA (reference sequence). The J segment lost 3 bases and the V segment lost 2 bases, leaving 7 bases of the junction unmatched. This CDR3 has 15 residues. The CDR3 DNA reads as TGCAGTGCTAGAACTCGACAGGGGGGGTACTATGGCTACACCTTC. It yields the protein CSARTRQGGYYGYTF.

This clonotype was counted many times. The chain employs TRBV9 and TRBJ2-1; D assignment may be TRBD1 or TRBD2 (6 bases each). CDR1 and CDR2 from the germline V gene are SGDLS and YYNGEE. V lost 3 bases and J lost 0, with 13 bases in between. The CDR3 consists of 16 residues. This CDR3 is CASSGGGGSSYNEQFF. The CDR3 DNA is TGTGCCAGCAGCGGAGGAGGGGGGAGCTCCTACAATGAGCAGTTCTTC.

This clonotype has ten or more counts. This rearrangement joins TRBV28 to TRBJ1-1, with D uncertain. Trimming left V 5 bases short and J 0 bases short, with 16 bases between. The CDR3 loop spans 16 amino acids. Germline CDR1 MDHEN, CDR2 SYDVKM. The CDR3 here is CASSPGGKGMNTEAFF. As DNA, the CDR3 is TGTGCCAGCAGTCCCGGAGGTAAGGGCATGAACACTGAAGCTTTCTTT.

The V call is TRBV5-1, the J call TRBJ2-7; 8 nucleotides line up with TRBD2. The V gene end was trimmed by 1 base and the J gene end by 0 bases; junction bases not matched to a gene: 21. The CDR3 contains 21 residues. Germline-derived CDR1 and CDR2 are SGHRS and YFSETQ. The CDR3 nucleotides read TGCGCCAGCAGCTTGACACCGTCGTCAGGGGAATTAAGCGGGAGCTCCTACGAGCAGTACTTC. The encoded protein is CASSLTPSSGELSGSSYEQYF.

This clonotype turned up a few times. The genes are TRBV6-1 and TRBJ1-4; D ambiguous. Germline V gene data show CDR1 as MNHNS and CDR2 as SASEGT. Trimming took 1 base from V and 0 from J, leaving 6 bases between them. The CDR3 loop spans 15 amino acids. The CDR3 protein is CASSEGAATNEKLFF. CDR3 nucleotides: TGTGCCAGCAGTGAAGGGGCAGCAACTAATGAAAAACTGTTTTTT.

This clonotype was seen a handful of times. The V and J genes are TRBV20-1 and TRBJ1-2, with 8 bases fitting TRBD1. V was clipped by 6 bases and J by 6 bases; unmatched bases: 9. The length of the CDR3 is 13 residues. Germline lookup yields CDR1 DFQATT and CDR2 SNEGSKA (reference sequence). CDR3 coding DNA: TGCAGTGCCTACCCGCGGACAGGGCATGGCTACACCTTC. Translation gives CSAYPRTGHGYTF.

The CDR3 DNA reads as TGTGCCAGCTACGTTACCGGGAGTTCCTACAATGAGCAGTTCTTC. The encoded protein is CASYVTGSSYNEQFF. The V and J genes are TRBV27 and TRBJ2-1, with D possibly matching TRBD2 (6 bases). This CDR3 has 15 amino acids. V was clipped by 8 bases and J by 1 base, with 15 bases between them. Germline CDR1 and CDR2: MNHEY and SMNVEV (reference sequence).

Comments on this clonotype: Possible read error: a much larger clone is one base away. This chain joins TRBV4-1 and TRBJ2-1; 10 bases are shared with TRBD2. Germline CDR1 is MGHRA and CDR2 is YSYEKL. CDR3 length equals 14 residues. Germline trimming cut 4 bases from V and 7 bases from J; bases unmatched to any gene: 4. The CDR3 DNA is TGCGCCAGCAGCCGAGCGGGGGGGCAAAATGAGCAGTTCTTC. As protein: CASSRAGGQNEQFF.

This clonotype was observed many times. The genes are TRBV2 and TRBJ2-1; D is possibly TRBD2 (6 bases). V gave up 7 bases and J gave up 2 bases, with 18 bases separating them. The CDR3 consists of 16 residues. Looked up from germline, CDR1 is SNHLY and CDR2 is FYNNEI. Written as DNA, the CDR3 is TGTGCCAGCATGGGCGAACGGCGGGGCCCCTACAATGAGCAGTTCTTC. This codes for CASMGERRGPYNEQFF.

The table lists this clonotype with many counts. The CDR3 loop is CASSQGRGGVRRETQYF. CDR3 coding DNA: TGCGCCAGCAGCCAGGGCCGCGGAGGGGTAAGGCGGGAGACCCAGTACTTC. The chain has TRBV5-1 and TRBJ2-1; the D gene is possibly TRBD2 (6 bases). TRBJ2-5 matches the DNA end more closely, so the J call is doubtful. The CDR3 covers 17 residues. Germline V lookup: CDR1 SGHRS, CDR2 YFSETQ.

This clonotype came up many times. The V and J genes are TRBV6-1 and TRBJ1-5; D is unclear. V lost 3 bases and J lost 3, with 6 bases in between. Germline CDR1 MNHNS, CDR2 SASEGT. The CDR3 totals 13 residues. CDR3 nucleotide sequence: TGTGCCAGCAGTGACAGCCTCAATCAGCCCCAGCATTTT. It codes for CASSDSLNQPQHF.

Only a few counts were recorded for this clonotype. DNA of the CDR3: TGTGCCAGCAGCTCCAATTCACCCCTCCACTTT. Its translation: CASSSNSPLHF. The chain combines TRBV12-3 or TRBV12-4 with TRBJ1-6; D ambiguous. The V end was cut by 6 bases, the J end by 7 bases, with 4 bases between. The CDR3 has 11 residues.

This clonotype has ten or more counts. V is TRBV7-6 and J is TRBJ2-2, with 7 bases aligning to TRBD2. CDR1 is SGHVS, CDR2 FNYEAQ, per germline. The CDR3 sequence is 14 residues long. V was pared by 5 bases and J by 8 bases, with 8 bases of the junction left unmatched. CDR3 amino acids: CASSPVAGAGELFF. CDR3 nucleotides: TGTGCCAGCAGCCCAGTAGCGGGCGCGGGGGAGCTGTTTTTT.

This clonotype came up many times. One junction end disagrees with the germline gene, perhaps due to a read error. The rearrangement links TRBV19 to TRBJ1-1; D is possibly TRBD1 (5 bases). CDR1 is LNHDA, CDR2 SQIVND, per germline (reference sequence). CDR3 length: 13 residues. The CDR3 DNA is TGTGGCAGTAGTATATTGGACAACACTGAAGCCTTCTTT. Its translation: CGSSILDNTEAFF. Complete variable domain (other parts from reference TRBV19 and TRBJ1-1): DGGITQSPKYLFRKEGQNVTLSCEQNLNHDAMYWYRQDPGQGLRLIYYSQIVNDFQKGDIAEGYSVSREKKESFPLTVTSAQKNPTAFYLCGSSILDNTEAFFGQGTRLTVV.

At least ten counts were recorded for this clonotype. V is TRBV20-1 and J is TRBJ2-3; possible D gene TRBD2, 6 bases. In germline, CDR1 is DFQATT, CDR2 SNEGSKA (reference sequence). This CDR3 has 15 residues. V lost 3 bases and J lost 5, with 18 bases in between. The CDR3 region is CSASNRRESIDTQYF. CDR3 bases: TGCAGTGCTAGCAACAGACGGGAGTCTATAGATACGCAGTATTTT.

This clonotype appeared once. This sequence joins TRBV11-2 and TRBJ2-1; 12 nucleotides match TRBD2. This CDR3 has 15 residues. Germline CDR1 reads SGHAT; CDR2 reads FQNNGV. The V gene end was trimmed by 4 bases and the J gene end by 10 bases; junction bases not matched to a gene: 8. In DNA, the CDR3 is TGTGCCAGCAGCTCATCTAGCGGGGGGGAGAGAGAGCAGTTCTTC. This codes for CASSSSSGGEREQFF.

This clonotype was seen many times. The J gene is TRBJ2-1, the V gene TRBV7-9; the D is unclear. Germline CDR1 and CDR2: SEHNR and FQNEAQ (reference sequence). V lost 1 base and J 6 bases, leaving 13 bases between the germline ends. This CDR3 spans 15 amino acids. CDR3 DNA sequence: TGTGCCAGCAGCTTAGGGTCAGGAAAAAGCAATGAGCAGTTCTTC. Protein: CASSLGSGKSNEQFF.

Details on this clonotype: A read error is likely here: a far larger clone is one base away. This sequence joins TRBV28 and TRBJ2-1; 11 nucleotides align to TRBD1. V lost 3 bases to trimming and J lost 10 bases; unmatched junction nucleotides: 14. This CDR3 has 17 amino acids. Per the germline V gene, CDR1 is MDHEN and CDR2 is SYDVKM. The CDR3 here is CASSFPGQGVGRDEQFF. For the CDR3, the DNA is TGTGCCAGCAGTTTTCCGGGACAGGGGGTCGGGAGAGACGAGCAGTTCTTC.

This clonotype was detected many times. The genes are TRBV7-9 and TRBJ2-1, with 10 bases that match TRBD2. Germline V gives CDR1 SEHNR, CDR2 FQNEAQ (reference sequence). V gave up 4 bases and J gave up 8 bases; unmatched junction bases: 11. The CDR3 contains 16 residues. The DNA of the CDR3 is TGTGCCAGCAGCTCCCCCCCAGCGGGAGGGCCCGATGAGCAGTTCTTC. It specifies CASSSPPAGGPDEQFF.

This clonotype was picked up many times. In DNA, the CDR3 is TGTGCCAGCAGCTCAACAGGGGCCAATGAGCAGTTCTTC. Protein: CASSSTGANEQFF. This sequence joins TRBV7-9 and TRBJ2-1, with 7 bases lining up with TRBD1. J lost 6 bases, V lost 4 bases, and 3 bases had no gene match. The germline V gene has CDR1 SEHNR and CDR2 FQNEAQ (reference sequence). The CDR3 runs 13 residues.

This clonotype showed up just a few times. The chain is built from TRBV12-5 and TRBJ2-4; the D gene is possibly TRBD1 (6 bases). Per germline, CDR1 LGHNT and CDR2 FRNRAP. V was shortened by 0 bases and J by 3 bases, with 15 bases between the two germline ends. The CDR3 is 17 amino acids. CDR3 amino acids: CASGLVGRGAGKNIQYF. CDR3 sequence (DNA): TGTGCTAGTGGTTTGGTAGGCAGGGGCGCGGGCAAAAACATTCAGTACTTC.

The sample holds many counts of this clonotype. The J gene is TRBJ1-6, the V gene TRBV5-6; 7 bases are a match to TRBD1. V was pared by 4 bases and J by 7 bases, with 8 bases of the junction left unmatched. The CDR3 consists of 15 residues. Germline values: CDR1 SGHDT, CDR2 YYEEEE. The CDR3 protein is CASSGQGVRNSPLHF. As DNA, the CDR3 is TGTGCCAGCAGCGGCCAGGGGGTGCGGAATTCACCCCTCCACTTT.

This clonotype was counted at least ten times. The chain combines TRBV6-1 with TRBJ1-1, with TRBD1 as a possible D gene (5 bases). V shed 1 base and J shed 1 base, with 13 bases lying between them. This CDR3 is built from 16 residues. Germline V gene data show CDR1 as MNHNS and CDR2 as SASEGT. In DNA, the CDR3 is TGTGCCAGCAGTGAAGTGGCCCGCGGGGGGAACACTGAAGCTTTCTTT. Protein: CASSEVARGGNTEAFF.

This clonotype appeared many times. The V call is TRBV12-3 or TRBV12-4, the J call TRBJ2-1, with a weak D call TRBD2 (6 bases). Trimming shortened V by 3 bases and J by 0 bases, and 9 bases separated the two germline ends. CDR3 length: 15 residues. The CDR3 coding sequence is TGTGCCAGCAGTTTTAGCGGAGCCTCCTACAATGAGCAGTTCTTC. This gives the protein CASSFSGASYNEQFF.